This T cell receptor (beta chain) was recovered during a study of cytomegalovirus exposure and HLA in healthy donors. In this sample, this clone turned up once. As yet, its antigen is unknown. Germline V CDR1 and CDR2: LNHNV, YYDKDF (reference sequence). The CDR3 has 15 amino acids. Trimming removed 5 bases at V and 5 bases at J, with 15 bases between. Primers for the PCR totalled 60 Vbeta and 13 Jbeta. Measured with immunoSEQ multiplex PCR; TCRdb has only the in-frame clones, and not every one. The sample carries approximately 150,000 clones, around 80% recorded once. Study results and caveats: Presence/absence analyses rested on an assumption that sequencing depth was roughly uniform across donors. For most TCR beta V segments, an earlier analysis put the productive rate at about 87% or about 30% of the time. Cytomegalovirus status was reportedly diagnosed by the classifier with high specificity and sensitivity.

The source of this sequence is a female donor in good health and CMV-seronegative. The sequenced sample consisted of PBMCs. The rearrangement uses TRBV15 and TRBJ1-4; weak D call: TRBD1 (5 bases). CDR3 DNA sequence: TGTGCCACCAGCTTTTTCGGACGGACAAATGAAAAACTGTTTTTT. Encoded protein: CATSFFGRTNEKLFF.